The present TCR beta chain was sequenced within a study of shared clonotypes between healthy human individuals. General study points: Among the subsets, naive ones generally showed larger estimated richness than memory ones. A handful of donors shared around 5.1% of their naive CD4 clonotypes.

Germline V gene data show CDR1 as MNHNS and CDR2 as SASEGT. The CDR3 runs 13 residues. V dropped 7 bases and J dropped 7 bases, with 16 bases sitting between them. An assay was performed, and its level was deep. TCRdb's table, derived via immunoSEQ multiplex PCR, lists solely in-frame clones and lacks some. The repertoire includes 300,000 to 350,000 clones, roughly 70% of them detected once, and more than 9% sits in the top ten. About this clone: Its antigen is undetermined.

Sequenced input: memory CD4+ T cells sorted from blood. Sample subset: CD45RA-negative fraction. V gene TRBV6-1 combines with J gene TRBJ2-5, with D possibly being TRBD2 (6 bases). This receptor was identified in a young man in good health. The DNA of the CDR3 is TGTGCCAGCACTGCAGGCGGGATAGTGACCCAGTACTTC. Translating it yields CASTAGGIVTQYF.